The entry below gives a single T cell receptor beta chain sequence along with its context. Profiling relied on immunoSEQ multiplex PCR, and the TCRdb table lists in-frame clones only, not all of them. The table records about 210,000 clones, around 80% of them present only once. The CDR3 sequence is 13 residues long. CDR1 and CDR2 (germline): LGHDT, YNNKEL (reference sequence). Trimming cost V 3 bases and J 7 bases, with 12 bases left between them. The data stem from a study of blood T cell repertoires in COVID-19. This TCR was recovered from a woman aged 80 or over with COVID-19, enrolled during active disease. The chain carries TRBV3-1 (or the pseudogene TRBV3-2) and TRBJ1-2; no definite D call. What was sequenced was peripheral blood. The CDR3 region is CASSQGPLSGYTF. Here the CDR3 DNA reads TGTGCCAGCAGCCAGGGCCCCCTCAGTGGCTACACCTTC.